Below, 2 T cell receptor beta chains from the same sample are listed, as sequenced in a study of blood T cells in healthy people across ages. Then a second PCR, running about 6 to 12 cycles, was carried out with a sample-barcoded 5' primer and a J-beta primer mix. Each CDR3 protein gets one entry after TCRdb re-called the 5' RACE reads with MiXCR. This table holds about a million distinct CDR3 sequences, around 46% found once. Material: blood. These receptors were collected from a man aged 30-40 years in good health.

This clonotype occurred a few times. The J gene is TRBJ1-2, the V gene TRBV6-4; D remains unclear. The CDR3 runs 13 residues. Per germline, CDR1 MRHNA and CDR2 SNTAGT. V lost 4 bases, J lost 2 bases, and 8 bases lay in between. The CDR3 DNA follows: TGTGCCAGCAGTGGGGGAGGAAACTATGGCTACACCTTC. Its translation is CASSGGGNYGYTF.

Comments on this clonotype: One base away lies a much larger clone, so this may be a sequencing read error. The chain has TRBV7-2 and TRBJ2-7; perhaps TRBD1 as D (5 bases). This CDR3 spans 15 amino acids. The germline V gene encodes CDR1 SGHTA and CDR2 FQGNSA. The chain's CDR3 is CASSLVWGGSHEQYF. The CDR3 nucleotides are TGTGCCAGCAGCTTAGTATGGGGCGGCTCCCACGAGCAGTACTTC.